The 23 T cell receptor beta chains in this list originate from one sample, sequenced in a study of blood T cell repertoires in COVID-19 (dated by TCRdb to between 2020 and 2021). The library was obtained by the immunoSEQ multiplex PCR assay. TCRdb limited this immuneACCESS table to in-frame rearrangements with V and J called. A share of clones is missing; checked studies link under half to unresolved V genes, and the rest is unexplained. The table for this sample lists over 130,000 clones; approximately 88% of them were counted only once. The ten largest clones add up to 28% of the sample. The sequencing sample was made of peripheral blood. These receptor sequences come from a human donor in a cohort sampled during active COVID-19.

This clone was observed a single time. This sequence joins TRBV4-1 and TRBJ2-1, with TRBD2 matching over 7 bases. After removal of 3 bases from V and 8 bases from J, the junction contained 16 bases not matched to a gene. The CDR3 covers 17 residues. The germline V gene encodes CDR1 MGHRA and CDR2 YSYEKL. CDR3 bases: TGCGCCAGCAGCCAGATAACGAAGCGGGGAGCTTCCGATGAGCAGTTCTTC. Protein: CASSQITKRGASDEQFF.

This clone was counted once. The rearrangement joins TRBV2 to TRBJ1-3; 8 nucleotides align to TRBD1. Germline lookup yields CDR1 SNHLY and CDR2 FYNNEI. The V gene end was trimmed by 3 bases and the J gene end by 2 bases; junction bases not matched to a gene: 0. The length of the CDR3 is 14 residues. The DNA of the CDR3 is TGTGCCAGCAGTGAGGACAGGGCTGGAAACACCATATATTTT. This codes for CASSEDRAGNTIYF.

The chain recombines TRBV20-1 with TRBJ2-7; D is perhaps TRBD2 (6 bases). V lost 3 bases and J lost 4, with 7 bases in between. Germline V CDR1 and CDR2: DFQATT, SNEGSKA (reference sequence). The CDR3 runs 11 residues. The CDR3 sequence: CSASLAYEQYF. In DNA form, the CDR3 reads TGCAGTGCTAGCCTAGCGTACGAGCAGTACTTC.

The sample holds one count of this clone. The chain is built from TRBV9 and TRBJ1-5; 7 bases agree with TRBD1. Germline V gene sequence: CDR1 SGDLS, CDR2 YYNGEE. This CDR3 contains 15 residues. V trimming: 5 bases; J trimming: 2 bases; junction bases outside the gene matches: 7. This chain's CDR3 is CASSTGVFGNQPQHF. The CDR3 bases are TGTGCCAGCAGTACAGGGGTATTCGGCAATCAGCCCCAGCATTTT.

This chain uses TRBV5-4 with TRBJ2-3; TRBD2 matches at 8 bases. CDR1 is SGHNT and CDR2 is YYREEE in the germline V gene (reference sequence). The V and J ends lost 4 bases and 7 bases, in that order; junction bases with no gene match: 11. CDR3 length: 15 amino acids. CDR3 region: CASSASVAGTNTQYF. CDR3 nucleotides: TGTGCCAGCAGCGCCTCGGTAGCGGGGACGAATACGCAGTATTTT.

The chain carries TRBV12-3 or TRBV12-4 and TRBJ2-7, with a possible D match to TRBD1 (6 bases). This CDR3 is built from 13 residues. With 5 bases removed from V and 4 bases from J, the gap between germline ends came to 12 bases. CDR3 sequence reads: CASSGTLPYEQYF. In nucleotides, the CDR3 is TGTGCCAGCAGTGGGACACTTCCTTACGAGCAGTACTTC.

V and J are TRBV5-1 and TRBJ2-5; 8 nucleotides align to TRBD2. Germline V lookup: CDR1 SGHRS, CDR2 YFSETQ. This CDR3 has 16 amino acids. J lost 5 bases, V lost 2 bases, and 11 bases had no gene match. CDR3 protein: CASSLSPRPGGETQYF. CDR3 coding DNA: TGCGCCAGCAGCTTATCGCCTCGACCGGGGGGGGAGACCCAGTACTTC.

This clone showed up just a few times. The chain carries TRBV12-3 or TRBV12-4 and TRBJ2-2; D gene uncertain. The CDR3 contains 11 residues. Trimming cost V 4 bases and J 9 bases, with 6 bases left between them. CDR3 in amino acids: CASSSPRELFF. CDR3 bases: TGTGCCAGCAGTTCCCCCAGGGAGCTGTTTTTT.

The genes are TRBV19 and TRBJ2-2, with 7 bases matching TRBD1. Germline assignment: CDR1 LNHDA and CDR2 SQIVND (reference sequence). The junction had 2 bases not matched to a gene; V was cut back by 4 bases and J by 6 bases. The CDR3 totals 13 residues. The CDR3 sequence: CASSRQGAGELFF. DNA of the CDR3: TGTGCCAGTAGTAGACAGGGTGCCGGGGAGCTGTTTTTT.

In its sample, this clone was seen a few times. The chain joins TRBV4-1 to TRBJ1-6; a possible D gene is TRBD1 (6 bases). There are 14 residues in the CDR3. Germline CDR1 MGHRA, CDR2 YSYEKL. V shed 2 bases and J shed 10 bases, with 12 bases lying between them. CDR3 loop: CASSQQGWGSPLHF. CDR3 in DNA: TGCGCCAGCAGCCAACAGGGGTGGGGGTCACCCCTCCACTTT.

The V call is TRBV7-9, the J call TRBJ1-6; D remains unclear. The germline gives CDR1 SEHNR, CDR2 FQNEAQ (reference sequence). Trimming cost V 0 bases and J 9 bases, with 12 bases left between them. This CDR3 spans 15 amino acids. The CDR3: CASSLASRRSSPLHF. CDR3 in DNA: TGTGCCAGCAGCTTAGCCTCAAGGAGGAGTTCACCCCTCCACTTT. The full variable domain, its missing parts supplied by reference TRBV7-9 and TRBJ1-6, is DTGVSQNPRHKITKRGQNVTFRCDPISEHNRLYWYRQTLGQGPEFLTYFQNEAQLEKSRLLSDRFSAERPKGSFSTLEIQRTEQGDSAMYLCASSLASRRSSPLHFGNGTRLTVT.

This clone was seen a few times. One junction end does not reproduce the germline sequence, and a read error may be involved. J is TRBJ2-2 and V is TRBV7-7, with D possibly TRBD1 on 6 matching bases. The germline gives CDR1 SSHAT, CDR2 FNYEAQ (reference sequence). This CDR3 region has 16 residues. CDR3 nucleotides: TGTGCTAGCAGCCCTATGTCAGGGGCGAACACCGGGGAGCTGTTTTTT. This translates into CASSPMSGANTGELFF.

The CDR3 loop reads CAIRDYPNTDTQYF. The CDR3 region has the DNA TGTGCCATCAGGGACTACCCGAACACAGATACGCAGTATTTT. The chain couples TRBV10-3 to TRBJ2-3; D perhaps matches TRBD2 (6 bases). The V end was cut by 6 bases, the J end by 2 bases, with 12 bases between. From germline, CDR1 is ENHRY and CDR2 SYGVKD. This CDR3 has 14 residues.

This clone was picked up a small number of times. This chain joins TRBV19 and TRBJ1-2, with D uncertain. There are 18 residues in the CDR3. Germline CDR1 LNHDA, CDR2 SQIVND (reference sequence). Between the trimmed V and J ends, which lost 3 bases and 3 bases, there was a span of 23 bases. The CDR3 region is CASSIILKSRRGDYGYTF. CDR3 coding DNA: TGTGCCAGTAGTATCATCCTAAAGTCCCGTCGAGGAGACTATGGCTACACCTTC.

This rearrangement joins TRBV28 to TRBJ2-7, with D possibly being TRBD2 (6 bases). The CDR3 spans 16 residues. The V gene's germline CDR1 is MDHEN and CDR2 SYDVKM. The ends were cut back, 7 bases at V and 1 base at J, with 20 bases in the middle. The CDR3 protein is CASTPSPGLQSYEQYF. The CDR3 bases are TGTGCCAGCACTCCGAGCCCGGGACTTCAGTCCTACGAGCAGTACTTC.

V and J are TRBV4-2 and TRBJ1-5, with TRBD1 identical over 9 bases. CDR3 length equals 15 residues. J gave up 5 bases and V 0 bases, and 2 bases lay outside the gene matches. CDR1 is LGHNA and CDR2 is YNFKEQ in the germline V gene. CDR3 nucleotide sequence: TGTGCCAGCAGCCAAGATCGACAGGGGGATCAGCCCCAGCATTTT. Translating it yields CASSQDRQGDQPQHF.

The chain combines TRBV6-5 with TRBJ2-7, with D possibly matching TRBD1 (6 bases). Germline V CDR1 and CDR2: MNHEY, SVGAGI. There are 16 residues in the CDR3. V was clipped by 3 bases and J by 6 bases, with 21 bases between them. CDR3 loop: CASSYSWTGGFPEQYF. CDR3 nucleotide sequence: TGTGCCAGCAGTTATTCCTGGACTGGGGGCTTTCCCGAGCAGTACTTC.

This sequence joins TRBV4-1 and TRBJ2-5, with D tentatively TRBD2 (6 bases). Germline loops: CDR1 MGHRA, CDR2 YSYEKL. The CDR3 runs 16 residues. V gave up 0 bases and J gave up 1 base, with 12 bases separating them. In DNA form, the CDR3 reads TGCGCCAGCAGCCAAGACCCCGGGACTTTCCAAGAGACCCAGTACTTC. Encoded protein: CASSQDPGTFQETQYF.

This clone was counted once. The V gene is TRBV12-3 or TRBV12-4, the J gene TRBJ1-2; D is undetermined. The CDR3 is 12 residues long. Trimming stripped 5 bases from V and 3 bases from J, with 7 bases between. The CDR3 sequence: CASSPDYYGYTF. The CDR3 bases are TGTGCCAGCAGTCCCGACTACTATGGCTACACCTTC.

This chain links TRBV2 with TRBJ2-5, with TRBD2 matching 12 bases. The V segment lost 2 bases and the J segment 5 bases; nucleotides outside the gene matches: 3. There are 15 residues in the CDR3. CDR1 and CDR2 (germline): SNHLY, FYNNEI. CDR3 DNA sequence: TGTGCCAGCAGTGAACTAGCGGGGGGGTTTGAGACCCAGTACTTC. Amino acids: CASSELAGGFETQYF.

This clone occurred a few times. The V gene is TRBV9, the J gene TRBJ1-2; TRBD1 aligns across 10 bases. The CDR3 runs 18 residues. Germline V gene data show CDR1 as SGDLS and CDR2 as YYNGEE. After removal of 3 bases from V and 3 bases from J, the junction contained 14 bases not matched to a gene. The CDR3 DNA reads TGTGCCAGCAGCGCCCGGCTTAGAGGACAGGGGGGCTACTATGGCTACACCTTC. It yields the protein CASSARLRGQGGYYGYTF.

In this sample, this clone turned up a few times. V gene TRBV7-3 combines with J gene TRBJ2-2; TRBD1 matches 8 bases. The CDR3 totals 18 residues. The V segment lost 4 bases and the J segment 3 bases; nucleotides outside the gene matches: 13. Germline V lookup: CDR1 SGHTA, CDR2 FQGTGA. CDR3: CASSWTGPHLPYTGELFF. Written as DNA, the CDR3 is TGTGCCAGCAGCTGGACAGGGCCACACCTCCCTTACACCGGGGAGCTGTTTTTT.

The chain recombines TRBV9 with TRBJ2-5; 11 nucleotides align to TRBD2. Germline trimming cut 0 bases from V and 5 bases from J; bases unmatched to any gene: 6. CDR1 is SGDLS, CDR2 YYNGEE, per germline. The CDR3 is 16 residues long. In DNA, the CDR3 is TGTGCCAGCAGCGTAGCGGTAGCGGGGGGGCGGGAGACCCAGTACTTC. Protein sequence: CASSVAVAGGRETQYF.